This T cell receptor beta chain was documented in a study of T cell responses to AZD1222 COVID-19 vaccine. Findings of the study overall: The CD4 TCRs associated with vaccination extended across spike and predominated at 160-218 and 743-854. Spike-specific TCR breadth and depth both grew after two AZD1222 doses. Donors in the cohort were predominantly white British and more often female, and clonal diversity was possibly underestimated.

The repertoire was sequenced with immunoSEQ multiplex PCR; TCRdb's copy has only in-frame clones and lacks some. This sample has about 100,000 clones, with 85% to 90% found just once. On this clone itself: Antigen specificity is unknown.

The CDR3 length is 14 residues. The germline CDR1 and CDR2 sequences are SGHRS and YFSETQ. V was pared by 6 bases and J by 4 bases, with 3 bases of the junction left unmatched. The rearrangement joins TRBV5-1 to TRBJ2-2; 10 bases are a match to TRBD1. This sequence originates from an adult in good health. This sample comprised peripheral blood, obtained on day 0 of AZD1222 vaccination. The CDR3 is CASMRTGGTGELFF. The CDR3 DNA reads as TGCGCCAGCATGAGGACAGGGGGCACCGGGGAGCTGTTTTTT.